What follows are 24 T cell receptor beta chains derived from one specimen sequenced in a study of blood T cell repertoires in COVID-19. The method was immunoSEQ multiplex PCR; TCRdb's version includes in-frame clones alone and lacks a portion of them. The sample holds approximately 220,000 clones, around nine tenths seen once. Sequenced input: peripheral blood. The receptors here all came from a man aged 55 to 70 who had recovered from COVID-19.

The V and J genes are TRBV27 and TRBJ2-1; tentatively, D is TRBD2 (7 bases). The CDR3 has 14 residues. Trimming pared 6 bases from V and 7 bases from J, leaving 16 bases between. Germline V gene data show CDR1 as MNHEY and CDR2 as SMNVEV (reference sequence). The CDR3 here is CASSLRGATNEQFF. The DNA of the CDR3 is TGTGCCAGCAGCCTCCGGGGGGCCACAAATGAGCAGTTCTTC.

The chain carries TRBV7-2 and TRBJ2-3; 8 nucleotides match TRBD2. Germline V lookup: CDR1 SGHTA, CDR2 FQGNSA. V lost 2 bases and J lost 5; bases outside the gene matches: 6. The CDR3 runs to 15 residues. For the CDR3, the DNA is TGTGCCAGCAGCTTATCGGGGGGGCGGGTAGATACGCAGTATTTT. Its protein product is CASSLSGGRVDTQYF.

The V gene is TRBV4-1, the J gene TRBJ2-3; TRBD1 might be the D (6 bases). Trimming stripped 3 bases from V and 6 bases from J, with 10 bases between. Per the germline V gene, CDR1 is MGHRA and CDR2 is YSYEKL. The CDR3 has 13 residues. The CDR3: CASSQNRVDTQYF. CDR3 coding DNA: TGCGCCAGCAGCCAGAACAGGGTTGATACGCAGTATTTT.

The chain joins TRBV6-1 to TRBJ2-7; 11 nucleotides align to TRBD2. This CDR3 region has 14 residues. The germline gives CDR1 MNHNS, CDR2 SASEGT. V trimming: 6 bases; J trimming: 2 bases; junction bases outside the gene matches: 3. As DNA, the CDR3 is TGTGCCAGCAGGAGTAGCGGGGGGGCCTACGAGCAGTACTTC. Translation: CASRSSGGAYEQYF.

This CDR3 is CASSHAGQMNTEAFF. Here the CDR3 DNA reads TGCGCCAGCAGCCATGCGGGACAGATGAACACTGAAGCTTTCTTT. This sequence joins TRBV4-1 and TRBJ1-1; 7 bases line up with TRBD1. The V segment lost 3 bases and the J segment 0 bases; nucleotides outside the gene matches: 4. The CDR3 loop spans 15 amino acids. Germline CDR1 reads MGHRA; CDR2 reads YSYEKL.

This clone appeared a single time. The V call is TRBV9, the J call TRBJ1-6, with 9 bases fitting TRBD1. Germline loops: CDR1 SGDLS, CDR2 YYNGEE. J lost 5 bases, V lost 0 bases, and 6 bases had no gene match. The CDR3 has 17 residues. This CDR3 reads CASSVVDRGANNSPLHF. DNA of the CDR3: TGTGCCAGCAGCGTAGTGGACAGGGGAGCTAATAATTCACCCCTCCACTTT.

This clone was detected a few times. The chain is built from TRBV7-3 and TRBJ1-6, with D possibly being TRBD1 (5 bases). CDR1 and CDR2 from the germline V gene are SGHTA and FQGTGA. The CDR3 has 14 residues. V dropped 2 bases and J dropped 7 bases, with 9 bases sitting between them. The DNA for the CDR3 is TGTGCCAGCAGCTTAGGGGCGAAAAATTCACCCCTCCACTTT. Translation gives CASSLGAKNSPLHF. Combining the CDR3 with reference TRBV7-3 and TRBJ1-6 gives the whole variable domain GAGVSQTPSNKVTEKGKYVELRCDPISGHTALYWYRQSLGQGPEFLIYFQGTGAADDSGLPNDRFFAVRPEGSVSTLKIQRTERGDSAVYLCASSLGAKNSPLHFGNGTRLTVT.

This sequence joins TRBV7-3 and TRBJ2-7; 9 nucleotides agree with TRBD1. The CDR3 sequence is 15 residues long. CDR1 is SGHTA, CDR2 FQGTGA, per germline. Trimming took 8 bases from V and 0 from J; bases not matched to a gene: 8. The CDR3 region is CASSPTGGISYEQYF. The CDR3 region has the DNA TGTGCCAGCTCTCCGACAGGGGGAATCTCCTACGAGCAGTACTTC.

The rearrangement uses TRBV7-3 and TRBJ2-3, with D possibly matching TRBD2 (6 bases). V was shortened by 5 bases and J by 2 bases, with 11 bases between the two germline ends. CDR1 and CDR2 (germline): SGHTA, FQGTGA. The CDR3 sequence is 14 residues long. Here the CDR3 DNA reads TGTGCCAGCAGCGAACGGGACTTCACAGATACGCAGTATTTT. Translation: CASSERDFTDTQYF.

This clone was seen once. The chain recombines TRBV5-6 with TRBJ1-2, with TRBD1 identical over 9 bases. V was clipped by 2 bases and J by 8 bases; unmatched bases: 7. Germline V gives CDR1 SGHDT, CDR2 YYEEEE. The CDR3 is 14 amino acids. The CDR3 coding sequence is TGTGCCAGCAGCTTCGACAGGGGGGTTGGCGGCTACACCTTC. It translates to CASSFDRGVGGYTF.

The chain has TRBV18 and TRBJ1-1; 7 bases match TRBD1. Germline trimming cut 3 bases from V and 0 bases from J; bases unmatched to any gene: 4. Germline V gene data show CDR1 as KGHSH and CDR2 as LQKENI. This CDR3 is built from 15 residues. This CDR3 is CASSPKGQMNTEAFF. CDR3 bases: TGTGCCAGCTCACCCAAGGGACAGATGAACACTGAAGCTTTCTTT.

This CDR3 reads CASSACQGLDGYTF. The CDR3 DNA follows: TGCGCCAGCAGTGCTTGTCAGGGTTTGGATGGCTACACCTTC. The rearrangement joins TRBV10-1 to TRBJ1-2; a possible D gene is TRBD1 (5 bases). CDR1 WNHNN and CDR2 SYGVQD come from the germline V gene (reference sequence). CDR3 length: 14 amino acids. V was trimmed by 4 bases and J by 6 bases, leaving 15 bases between them.

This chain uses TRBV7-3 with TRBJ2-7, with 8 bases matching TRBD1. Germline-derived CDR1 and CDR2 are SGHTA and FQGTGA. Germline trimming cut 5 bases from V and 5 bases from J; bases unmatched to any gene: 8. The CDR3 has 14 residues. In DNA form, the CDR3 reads TGTGCCAGCAGCCCTACAGGGGGTCTCCACGAGCAGTACTTC. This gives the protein CASSPTGGLHEQYF.

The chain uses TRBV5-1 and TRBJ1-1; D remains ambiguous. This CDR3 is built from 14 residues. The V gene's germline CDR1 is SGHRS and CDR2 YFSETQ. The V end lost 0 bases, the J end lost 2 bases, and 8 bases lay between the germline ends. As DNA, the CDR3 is TGCGCCAGCAGCTTGGAGTCGGGAAACACTGAAGCTTTCTTT. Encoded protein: CASSLESGNTEAFF.

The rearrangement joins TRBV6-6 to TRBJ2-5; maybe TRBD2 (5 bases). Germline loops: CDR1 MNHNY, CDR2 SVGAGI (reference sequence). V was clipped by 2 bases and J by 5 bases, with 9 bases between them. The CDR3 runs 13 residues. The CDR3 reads CASSYKRRETQYF. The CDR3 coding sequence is TGTGCCAGCAGTTACAAGAGGAGGGAGACCCAGTACTTC.

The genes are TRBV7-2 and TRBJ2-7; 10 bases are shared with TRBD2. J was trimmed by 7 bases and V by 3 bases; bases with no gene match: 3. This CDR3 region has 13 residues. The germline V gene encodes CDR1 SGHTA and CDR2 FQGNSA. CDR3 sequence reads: CASSFASGREQYF. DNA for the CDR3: TGTGCCAGCAGCTTCGCTAGCGGGAGAGAGCAGTACTTC.

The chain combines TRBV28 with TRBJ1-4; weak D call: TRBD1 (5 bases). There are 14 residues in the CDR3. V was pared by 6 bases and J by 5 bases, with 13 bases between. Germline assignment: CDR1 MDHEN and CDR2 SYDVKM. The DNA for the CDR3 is TGTGCCAGCAGCTACGACAGCGTAAATGAAAAACTGTTTTTT. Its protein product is CASSYDSVNEKLFF.

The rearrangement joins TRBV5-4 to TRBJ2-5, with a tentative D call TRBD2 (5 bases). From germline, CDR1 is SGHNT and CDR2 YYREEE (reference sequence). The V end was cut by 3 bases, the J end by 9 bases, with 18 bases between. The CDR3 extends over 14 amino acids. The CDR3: CASSSGPTSVAQYF. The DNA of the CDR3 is TGTGCCAGCAGCTCCGGCCCCACTAGTGTGGCCCAGTACTTC.

The CDR3 sequence is CASSLSASSIRSPLHF. In DNA form, the CDR3 reads TGTGCCAGCAGCTTAAGCGCCAGCTCAATACGGTCACCCCTCCACTTT. V gene TRBV7-6 combines with J gene TRBJ1-6; D ambiguous. CDR3 length equals 16 residues. V was pared by 2 bases and J by 10 bases, with 18 bases between. The germline V gene has CDR1 SGHVS and CDR2 FNYEAQ.

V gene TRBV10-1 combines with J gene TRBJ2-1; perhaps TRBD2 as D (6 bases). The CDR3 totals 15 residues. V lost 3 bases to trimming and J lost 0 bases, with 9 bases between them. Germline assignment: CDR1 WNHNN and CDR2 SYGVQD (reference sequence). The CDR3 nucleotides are TGCGCCAGCAGTGATAGCGGCAGCTCCTACAATGAGCAGTTCTTC. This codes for CASSDSGSSYNEQFF.

CDR3 nucleotide sequence: TGTGCCAGCAGTCCGCCCCCTGGCGGCACCGGGGAGCTGTTTTTT. Translating it yields CASSPPPGGTGELFF. V usage is TRBV5-4 and J usage is TRBJ2-2; no clear D gene. V shed 5 bases and J shed 4 bases, with 15 bases lying between them. The CDR3 contains 15 residues. Germline loops: CDR1 SGHNT, CDR2 YYREEE (reference sequence).

The CDR3 DNA reads as TGTGCCAGCAGTTTATCCGATTTTCGGCAGGGGGCCGGGGGGACCGGGGAGCTGTTTTTT. This sequence encodes CASSLSDFRQGAGGTGELFF. This chain links TRBV27 with TRBJ2-2, with D maybe TRBD1 (8 bases). This CDR3 region has 20 residues. Germline V gene data show CDR1 as MNHEY and CDR2 as SMNVEV (reference sequence). Trimming removed 0 bases at V and 5 bases at J, with 25 bases between.

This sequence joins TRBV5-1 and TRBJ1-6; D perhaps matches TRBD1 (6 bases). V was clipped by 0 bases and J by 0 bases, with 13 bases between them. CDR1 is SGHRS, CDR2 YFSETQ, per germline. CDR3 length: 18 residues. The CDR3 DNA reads TGCGCCAGCAGCTTGGCCTGGGACACGAGCTCCTATAATTCACCCCTCCACTTT. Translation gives CASSLAWDTSSYNSPLHF.

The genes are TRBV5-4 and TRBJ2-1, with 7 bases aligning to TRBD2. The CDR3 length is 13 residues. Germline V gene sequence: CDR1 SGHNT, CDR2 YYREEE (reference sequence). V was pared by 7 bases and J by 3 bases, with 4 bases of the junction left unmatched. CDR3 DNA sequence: TGTGCCAGCGCATTAGCGGGCTACAATGAGCAGTTCTTC. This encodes CASALAGYNEQFF.